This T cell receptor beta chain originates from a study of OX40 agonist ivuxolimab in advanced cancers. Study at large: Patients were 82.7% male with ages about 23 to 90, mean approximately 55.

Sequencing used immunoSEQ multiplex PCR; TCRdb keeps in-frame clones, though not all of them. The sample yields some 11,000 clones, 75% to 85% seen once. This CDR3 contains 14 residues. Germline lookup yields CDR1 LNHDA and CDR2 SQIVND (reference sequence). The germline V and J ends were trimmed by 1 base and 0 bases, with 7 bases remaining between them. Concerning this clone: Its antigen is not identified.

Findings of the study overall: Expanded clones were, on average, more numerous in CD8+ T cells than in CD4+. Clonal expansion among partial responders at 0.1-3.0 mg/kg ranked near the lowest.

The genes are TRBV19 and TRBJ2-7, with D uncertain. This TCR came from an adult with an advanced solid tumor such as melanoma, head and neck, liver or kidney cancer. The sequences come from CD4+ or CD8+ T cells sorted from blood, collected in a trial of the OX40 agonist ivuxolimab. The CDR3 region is CASSIGGLSYEQYF. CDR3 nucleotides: TGTGCCAGTAGTATAGGAGGCCTCTCCTACGAGCAGTACTTC.